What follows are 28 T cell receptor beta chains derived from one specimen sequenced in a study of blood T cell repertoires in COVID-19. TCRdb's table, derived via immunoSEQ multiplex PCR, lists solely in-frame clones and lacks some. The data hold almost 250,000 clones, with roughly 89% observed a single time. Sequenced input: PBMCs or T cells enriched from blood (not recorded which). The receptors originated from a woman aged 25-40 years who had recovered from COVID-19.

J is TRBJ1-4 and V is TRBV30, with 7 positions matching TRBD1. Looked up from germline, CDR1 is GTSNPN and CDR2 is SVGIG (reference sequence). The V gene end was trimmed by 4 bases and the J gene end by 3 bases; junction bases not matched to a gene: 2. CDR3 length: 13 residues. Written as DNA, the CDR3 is TGTGCCTGGACGGGACAGCCTAATGAAAAACTGTTTTTT. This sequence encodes CAWTGQPNEKLFF. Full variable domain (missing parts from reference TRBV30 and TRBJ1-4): SQTIHQWPATLVQPVGSPLSLECTVEGTSNPNLYWYRQAAGRGLQLLFYSVGIGQISSEVPQNLSASRPQDRQFILSSKKLLLSDSGFYLCAWTGQPNEKLFFGSGTQLSVL.

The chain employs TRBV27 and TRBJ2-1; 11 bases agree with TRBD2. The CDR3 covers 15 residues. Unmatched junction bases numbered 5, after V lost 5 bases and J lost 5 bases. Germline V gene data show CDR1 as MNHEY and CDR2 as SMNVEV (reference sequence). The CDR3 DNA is TGTGCCAGCAGTCGACCGGGACTAGCGGACAATGAGCAGTTCTTC. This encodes CASSRPGLADNEQFF.

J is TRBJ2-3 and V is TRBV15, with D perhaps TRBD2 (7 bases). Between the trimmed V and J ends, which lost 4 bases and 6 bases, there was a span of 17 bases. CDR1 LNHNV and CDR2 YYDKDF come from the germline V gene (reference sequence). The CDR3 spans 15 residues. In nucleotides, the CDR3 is TGTGCCACCAGCATCGGGGGCGGGAGCGTCGATACGCAGTATTTT. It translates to CATSIGGGSVDTQYF.

This chain's CDR3 is CASSPTGYEQYF. Here the CDR3 DNA reads TGTGCCAGCAGCCCGACAGGGTACGAGCAGTACTTC. The rearrangement joins TRBV4-2 to TRBJ2-7; 7 positions agree with TRBD1. Germline V gene lookup returns CDR1 LGHNA and CDR2 YNFKEQ. The CDR3 length is 12 residues. Germline trimming cut 4 bases from V and 4 bases from J; bases unmatched to any gene: 1.

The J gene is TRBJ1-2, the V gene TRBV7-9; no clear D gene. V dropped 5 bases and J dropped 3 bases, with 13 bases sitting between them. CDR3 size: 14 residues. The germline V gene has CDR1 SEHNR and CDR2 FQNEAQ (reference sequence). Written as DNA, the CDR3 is TGTGCCAGCAGCCCCGGGGTGAATGACTATGGCTACACCTTC. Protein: CASSPGVNDYGYTF.

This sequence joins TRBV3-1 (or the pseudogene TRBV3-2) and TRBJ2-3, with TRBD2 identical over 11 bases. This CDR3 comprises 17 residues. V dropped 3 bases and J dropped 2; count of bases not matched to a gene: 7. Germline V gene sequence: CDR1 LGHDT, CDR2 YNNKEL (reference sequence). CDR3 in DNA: TGTGCCAGCAGCCAGGTTACTAGCGGGAGTCTCACAGATACGCAGTATTTT. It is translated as CASSQVTSGSLTDTQYF.

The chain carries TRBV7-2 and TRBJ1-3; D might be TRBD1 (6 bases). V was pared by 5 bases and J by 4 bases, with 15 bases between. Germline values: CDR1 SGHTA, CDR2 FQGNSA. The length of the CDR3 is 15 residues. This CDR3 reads CASSLTGTQGNTIYF. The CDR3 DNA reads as TGTGCCAGCAGCCTAACCGGGACACAAGGAAACACCATATATTTT. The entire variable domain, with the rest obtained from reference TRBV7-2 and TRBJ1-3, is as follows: GAGVSQSPSNKVTEKGKDVELRCDPISGHTALYWYRQSLGQGLEFLIYFQGNSAPDKSGLPSDRFSAERTGGSVSTLTIQRTQQEDSAVYLCASSLTGTQGNTIYFGEGSWLTVV.

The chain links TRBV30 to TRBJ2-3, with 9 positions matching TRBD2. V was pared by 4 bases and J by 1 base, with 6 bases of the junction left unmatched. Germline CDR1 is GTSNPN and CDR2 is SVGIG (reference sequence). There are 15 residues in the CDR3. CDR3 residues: CAWMRGLAGTDTQYF. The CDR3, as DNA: TGTGCCTGGATGAGGGGACTAGCAGGCACAGATACGCAGTATTTT.

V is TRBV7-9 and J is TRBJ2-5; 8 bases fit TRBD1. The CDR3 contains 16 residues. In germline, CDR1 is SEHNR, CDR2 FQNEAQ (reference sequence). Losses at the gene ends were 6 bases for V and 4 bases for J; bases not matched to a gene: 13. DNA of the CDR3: TGTGCCAGCAGGGGGGACTGGACAGGGCCCACAGAGACCCAGTACTTC. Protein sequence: CASRGDWTGPTETQYF.

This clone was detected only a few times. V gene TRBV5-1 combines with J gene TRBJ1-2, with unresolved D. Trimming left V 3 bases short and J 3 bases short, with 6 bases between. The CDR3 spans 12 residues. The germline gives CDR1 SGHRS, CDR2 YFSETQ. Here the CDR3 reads CASSSQDYGYTF. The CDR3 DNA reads TGCGCCAGCAGCTCTCAGGACTATGGCTACACCTTC.

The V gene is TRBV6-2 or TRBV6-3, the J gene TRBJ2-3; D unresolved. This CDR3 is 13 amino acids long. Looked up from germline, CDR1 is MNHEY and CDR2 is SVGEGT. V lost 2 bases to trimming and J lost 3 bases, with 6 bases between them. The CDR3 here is CASSYTATDTQYF. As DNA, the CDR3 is TGTGCCAGCAGTTACACAGCTACAGATACGCAGTATTTT.

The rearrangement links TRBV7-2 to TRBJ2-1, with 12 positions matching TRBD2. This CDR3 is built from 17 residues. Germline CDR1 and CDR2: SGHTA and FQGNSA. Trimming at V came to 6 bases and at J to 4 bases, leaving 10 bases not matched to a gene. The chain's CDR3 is CASRPPGLAGSYNEQFF. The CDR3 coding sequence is TGTGCCAGCAGGCCACCGGGACTAGCGGGTTCATACAATGAGCAGTTCTTC.

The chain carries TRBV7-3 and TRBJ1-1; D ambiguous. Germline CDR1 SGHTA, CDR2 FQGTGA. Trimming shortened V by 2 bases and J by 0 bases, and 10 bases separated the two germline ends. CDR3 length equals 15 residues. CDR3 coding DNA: TGTGCCAGCAGCTTATCGGGCGGGGTGAACACTGAAGCTTTCTTT. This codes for CASSLSGGVNTEAFF. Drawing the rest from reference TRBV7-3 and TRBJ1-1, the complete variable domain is GAGVSQTPSNKVTEKGKYVELRCDPISGHTALYWYRQSLGQGPEFLIYFQGTGAADDSGLPNDRFFAVRPEGSVSTLKIQRTERGDSAVYLCASSLSGGVNTEAFFGQGTRLTVV.

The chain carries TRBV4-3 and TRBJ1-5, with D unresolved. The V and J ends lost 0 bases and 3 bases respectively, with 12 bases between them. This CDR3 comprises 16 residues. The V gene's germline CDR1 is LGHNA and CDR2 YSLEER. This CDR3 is CASSQEYTVLNQPQHF. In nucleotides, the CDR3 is TGCGCCAGCAGCCAAGAGTACACCGTCCTCAATCAGCCCCAGCATTTT.

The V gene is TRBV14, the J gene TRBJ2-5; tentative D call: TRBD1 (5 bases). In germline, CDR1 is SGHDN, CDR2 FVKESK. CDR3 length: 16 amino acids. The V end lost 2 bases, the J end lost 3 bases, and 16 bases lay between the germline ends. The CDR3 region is CASSQIQDSYKETQYF. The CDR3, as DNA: TGTGCCAGCAGCCAAATACAGGATAGTTACAAAGAGACCCAGTACTTC. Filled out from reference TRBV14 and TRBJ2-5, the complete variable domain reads EAGVTQFPSHSVIEKGQTVTLRCDPISGHDNLYWYRRVMGKEIKFLLHFVKESKQDESGMPNNRFLAERTGGTYSTLKVQPAELEDSGVYFCASSQIQDSYKETQYFGPGTRLLVL.

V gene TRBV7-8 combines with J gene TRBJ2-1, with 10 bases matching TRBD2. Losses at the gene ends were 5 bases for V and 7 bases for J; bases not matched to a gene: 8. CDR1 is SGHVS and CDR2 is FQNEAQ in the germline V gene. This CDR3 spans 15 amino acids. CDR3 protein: CASSLRTSGGNEQFF. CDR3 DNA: TGTGCCAGCAGCCTCCGGACTAGCGGAGGGAATGAGCAGTTCTTC.

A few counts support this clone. CDR3 nucleotides: TGTGCCAGCAGCCTTACAGGTTCCTATGGCTACACCTTC. Protein sequence: CASSLTGSYGYTF. The chain has TRBV12-3 or TRBV12-4 and TRBJ1-2; possibly TRBD1 for D (5 bases). The CDR3 is 13 residues long. V was shortened by 6 bases and J by 4 bases, with 12 bases between the two germline ends.

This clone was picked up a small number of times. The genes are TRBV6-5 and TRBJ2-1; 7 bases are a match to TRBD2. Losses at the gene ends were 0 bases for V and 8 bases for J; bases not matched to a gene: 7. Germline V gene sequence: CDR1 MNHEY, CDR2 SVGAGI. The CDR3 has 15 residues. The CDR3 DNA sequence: TGTGCCAGCAGTTACTCGTGGGAGGGCCGGGATGAGCAGTTCTTC. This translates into CASSYSWEGRDEQFF.

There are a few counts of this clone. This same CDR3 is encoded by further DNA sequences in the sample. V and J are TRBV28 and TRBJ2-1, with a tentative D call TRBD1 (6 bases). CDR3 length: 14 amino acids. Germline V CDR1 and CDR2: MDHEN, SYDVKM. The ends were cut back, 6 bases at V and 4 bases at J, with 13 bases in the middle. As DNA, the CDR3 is TGTGCCAGCAGACCGACAGGATCTTACAATGAGCAGTTCTTC. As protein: CASRPTGSYNEQFF.

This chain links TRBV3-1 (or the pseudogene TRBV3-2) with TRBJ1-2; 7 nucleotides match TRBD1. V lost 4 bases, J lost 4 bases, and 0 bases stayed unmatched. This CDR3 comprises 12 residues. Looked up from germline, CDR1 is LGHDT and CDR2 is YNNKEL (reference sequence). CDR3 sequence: CASSRDSYGYTF. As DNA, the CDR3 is TGTGCCAGCAGCCGGGACAGCTATGGCTACACCTTC.

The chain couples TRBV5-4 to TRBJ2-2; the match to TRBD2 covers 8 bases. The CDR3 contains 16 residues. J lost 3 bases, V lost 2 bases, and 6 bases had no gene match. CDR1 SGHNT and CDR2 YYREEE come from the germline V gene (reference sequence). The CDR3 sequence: CASSLGAAGDTGELFF. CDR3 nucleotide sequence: TGTGCCAGCAGCTTAGGTGCAGCGGGAGACACCGGGGAGCTGTTTTTT.

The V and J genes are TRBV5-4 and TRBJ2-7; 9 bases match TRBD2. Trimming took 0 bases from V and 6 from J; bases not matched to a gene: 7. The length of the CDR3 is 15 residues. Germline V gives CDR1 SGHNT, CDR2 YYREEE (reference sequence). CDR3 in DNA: TGTGCCAGCAGCTTGGGGACTAGCGACCCCCTCGAGCAGTACTTC. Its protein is CASSLGTSDPLEQYF.

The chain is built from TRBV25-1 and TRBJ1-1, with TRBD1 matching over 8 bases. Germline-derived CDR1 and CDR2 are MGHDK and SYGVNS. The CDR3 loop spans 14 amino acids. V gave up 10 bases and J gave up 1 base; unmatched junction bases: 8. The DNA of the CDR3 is TGTGCCACCGGGACAGGTGGGTGGAACACTGAAGCTTTCTTT. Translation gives CATGTGGWNTEAFF.

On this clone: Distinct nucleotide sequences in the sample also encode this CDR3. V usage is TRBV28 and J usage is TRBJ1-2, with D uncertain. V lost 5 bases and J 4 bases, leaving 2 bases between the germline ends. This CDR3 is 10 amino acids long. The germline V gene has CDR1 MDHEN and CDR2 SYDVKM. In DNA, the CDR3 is TGTGCCAGCAGTCGCTATGGCTACACCTTC. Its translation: CASSRYGYTF.

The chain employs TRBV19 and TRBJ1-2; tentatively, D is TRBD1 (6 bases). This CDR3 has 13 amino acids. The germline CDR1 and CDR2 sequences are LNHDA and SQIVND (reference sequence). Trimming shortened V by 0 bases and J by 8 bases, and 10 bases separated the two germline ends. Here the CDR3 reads CASSIEDRRGYTF. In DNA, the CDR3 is TGTGCCAGTAGTATAGAGGACAGACGGGGCTACACCTTC. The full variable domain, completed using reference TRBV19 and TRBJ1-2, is DGGITQSPKYLFRKEGQNVTLSCEQNLNHDAMYWYRQDPGQGLRLIYYSQIVNDFQKGDIAEGYSVSREKKESFPLTVTSAQKNPTAFYLCASSIEDRRGYTFGSGTRLTVV.

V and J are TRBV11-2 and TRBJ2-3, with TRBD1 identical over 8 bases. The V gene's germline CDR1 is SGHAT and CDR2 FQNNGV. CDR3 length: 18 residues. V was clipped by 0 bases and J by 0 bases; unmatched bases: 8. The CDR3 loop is CASSLDPTGDVSTDTQYF. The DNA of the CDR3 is TGTGCCAGCAGCTTAGATCCGACAGGGGACGTCAGCACAGATACGCAGTATTTT.

CDR3 sequence (DNA): TGTGCCAGCAGTTCCCCCGGGGTCGGTGCATATGGCTACACCTTC. Encoded protein: CASSSPGVGAYGYTF. The J gene is TRBJ1-2, the V gene TRBV28; D is undetermined. This CDR3 comprises 15 residues. The V end lost 4 bases, the J end lost 5 bases, and 17 bases lay between the germline ends. Germline CDR1 reads MDHEN; CDR2 reads SYDVKM.

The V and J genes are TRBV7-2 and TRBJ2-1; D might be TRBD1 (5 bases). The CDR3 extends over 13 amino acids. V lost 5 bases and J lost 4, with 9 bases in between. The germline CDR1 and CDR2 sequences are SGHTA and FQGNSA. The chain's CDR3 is CASSLDIYNEQFF. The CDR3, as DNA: TGTGCCAGCAGCCTGGACATTTACAATGAGCAGTTCTTC.